This T cell receptor (beta chain) was documented in a study of blood T cell repertoires in COVID-19. About the study: The samples span acute and convalescent COVID-19 from the United States, Italy and Spain. In each case, the material was cDNA or gDNA derived from T cells, B-cell-depleted T cells, or PBMCs.

CDR3 length: 13 amino acids. Germline V gene sequence: CDR1 LNHDA, CDR2 SQIVND (reference sequence). Trimming cost V 7 bases and J 12 bases, with 21 bases left between them. As processed by the authors: Reference gene primer amplification yielded estimated nucleated cell counts. Using immunoSEQ multiplex PCR, the repertoire was profiled, and TCRdb retains in-frame clones only, with some absent. V, J and clone size are those of that table, while D and trimming were read from the DNA. Of 65,000 to 70,000 clones listed, approximately 83% are singletons. The sequence was obtained from a woman aged 55-69 years with acute or convalescent COVID-19. The V and J genes are TRBV19 and TRBJ1-1; a weak D match, TRBD1 (5 bases). The material sequenced was peripheral blood. The CDR3: CASTPWGQDSTFF. The CDR3 nucleotides are TGTGCCAGTACCCCATGGGGCCAGGATTCAACTTTCTTT.